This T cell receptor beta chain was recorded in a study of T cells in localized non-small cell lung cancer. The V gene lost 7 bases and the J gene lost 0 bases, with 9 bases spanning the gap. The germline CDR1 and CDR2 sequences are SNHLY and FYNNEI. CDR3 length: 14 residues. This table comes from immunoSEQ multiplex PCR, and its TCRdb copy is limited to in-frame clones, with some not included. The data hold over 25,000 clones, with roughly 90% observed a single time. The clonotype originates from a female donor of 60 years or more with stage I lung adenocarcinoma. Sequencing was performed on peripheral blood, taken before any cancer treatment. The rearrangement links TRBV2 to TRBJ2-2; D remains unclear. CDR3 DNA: TGTGCCAGCATTTATGCCGCGAACACCGGGGAGCTGTTTTTT. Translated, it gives CASIYAANTGELFF. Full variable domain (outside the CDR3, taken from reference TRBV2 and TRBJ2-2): EPEVTQTPSHQVTQMGQEVILRCVPISNHLYFYWYRQILGQKVEFLVSFYNNEISEKSEIFDDQFSVERPDGSNFTLKIRSTKLEDSAMYFCASIYAANTGELFFGEGSRLTVL.